The clone carrying this T cell receptor beta chain came up many times. The target antigen is unknown. These data are taken from a study of regulatory T cells in long-lasting Graves disease. Findings of the study overall: Whereas new patients shared 970 or so public clonotypes, persistent patients shared more, at approximately 2,500. The work looked only at peripheral blood and did not look at thyroid tissue. When disease was persistent, TRBV28, TRBJ1-2 and TRBJ2-5 were the favored segments.

The CDR3 sequence is 13 residues long. Germline V gene sequence: CDR1 SGHTA, CDR2 FQGNSA. Trimming shortened V by 5 bases and J by 1 base, and 8 bases separated the two germline ends. To make TCR beta libraries, researchers used iRepertoire HTBI primers and Arm-PCR of CDR3 regions. TCRdb re-derived calls from the multiplex PCR reads in MiXCR, one entry per CDR3 protein. This table holds about 240,000 distinct CDR3 sequences, around 20% found once. Time point defined: newly diagnosed GD, antithyroid drugs for less than 3 months. Following extraction of RNA from PBMCs, that RNA was used to make the TCR library. One endocrinology department in Xi'an, China, was where patients came from.

This sequence joins TRBV7-2 and TRBJ2-5; D may be TRBD2 (5 bases). The sample consisted of peripheral blood mononuclear cells (PBMCs), taken at new diagnosis, from a patient treated with antithyroid drugs. This sequence originates from a female donor with Graves disease. The CDR3 here is CASSAAGQETQYF. Written as DNA, the CDR3 is TGTGCCAGCAGCGCCGCGGGCCAAGAGACCCAGTACTTC.